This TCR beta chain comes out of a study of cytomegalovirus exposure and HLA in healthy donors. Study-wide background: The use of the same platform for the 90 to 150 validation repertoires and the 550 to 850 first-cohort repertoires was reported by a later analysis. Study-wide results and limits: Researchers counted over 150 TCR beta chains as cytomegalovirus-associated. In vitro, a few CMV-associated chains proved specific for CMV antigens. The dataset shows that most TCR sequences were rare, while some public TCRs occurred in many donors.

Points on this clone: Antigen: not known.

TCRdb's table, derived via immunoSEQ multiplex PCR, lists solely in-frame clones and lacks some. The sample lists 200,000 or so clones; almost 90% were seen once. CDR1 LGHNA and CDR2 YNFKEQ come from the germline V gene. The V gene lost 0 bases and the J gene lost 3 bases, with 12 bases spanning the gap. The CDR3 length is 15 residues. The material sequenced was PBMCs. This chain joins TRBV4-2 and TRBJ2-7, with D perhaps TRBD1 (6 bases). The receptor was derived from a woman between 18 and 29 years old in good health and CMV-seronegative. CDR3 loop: CASSQDGQGFYEQYF. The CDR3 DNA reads TGTGCCAGCAGCCAAGATGGCCAGGGGTTCTACGAGCAGTACTTC.